This TCR beta chain was obtained from a study of blood T cells in healthy people across ages. Between the trimmed V and J ends, which lost 1 base and 4 bases, there was a span of 12 bases. Germline V gene lookup returns CDR1 SGHTA and CDR2 FQGNSA. The CDR3 has 15 residues. Then a second PCR, running about 7 to 11 cycles, was carried out with a sample-barcoded 5' primer and a J-beta primer mix. TCRdb ran MiXCR on the 5' RACE reads and lists one entry per CDR3 protein. The sample records 450,000 to 650,000 distinct CDR3 sequences, 20% to 30% being singletons. These same data were also listed under a study on T cells of mothers and their children.

The V call is TRBV7-2, the J call TRBJ2-3; possible D gene TRBD2, 6 bases. Sequencing was performed on blood. The receptor was derived from a boy aged 5-17 years in good health. The CDR3: CASSLVGGGADTQYF. The CDR3 DNA sequence: TGTGCCAGCAGCTTAGTTGGGGGAGGCGCAGATACGCAGTATTTT.